Listed here are 17 T cell receptor beta chains from one sample, sequenced in a study of cytomegalovirus exposure and HLA in healthy donors. The PCR made use of 60 Vbeta and 13 Jbeta primers. Libraries were prepared by immunoSEQ multiplex PCR; TCRdb keeps only in-frame clonotypes and omits some of them. The data contain about 130,000 clones, roughly four fifths of them seen just once; the ten biggest clones take up roughly 12%. The sequencing input was PBMCs. The source of these receptors is a male donor in good health and CMV-seropositive.

V is TRBV7-2 and J is TRBJ2-3, with 11 bases lining up with TRBD2. The CDR3 is 18 amino acids. V dropped 5 bases and J dropped 5; count of bases not matched to a gene: 15. The V gene's germline CDR1 is SGHTA and CDR2 FQGNSA. This chain's CDR3 is CASSPTGSRLAGQDTQYF. DNA for the CDR3: TGTGCCAGCAGCCCAACGGGGAGTCGACTAGCGGGGCAAGATACGCAGTATTTT.

The rearrangement uses TRBV30 and TRBJ1-6, with 7 bases aligning to TRBD1. The CDR3 is made up of 18 amino acids. Germline CDR1 and CDR2: GTSNPN and SVGIG (reference sequence). Trimming cost V 8 bases and J 3 bases; bases outside gene matches: 19. CDR3 loop: CATGVKQGFIDYNSPLHF. DNA for the CDR3: TGTGCCACCGGAGTGAAACAGGGGTTTATCGACTATAATTCACCCCTCCACTTT.

The chain recombines TRBV6-5 with TRBJ1-2, with 8 nucleotides matching TRBD1. Looked up from germline, CDR1 is MNHEY and CDR2 is SVGAGI. Trimming removed 5 bases from V and 8 bases from J; junction bases left unmatched: 10. The CDR3 consists of 14 residues. Here the CDR3 reads CASSPPLTGEGYTF. In nucleotides, the CDR3 is TGTGCCAGCAGTCCACCTCTGACAGGGGAGGGCTACACCTTC.

The V gene is TRBV29-1, the J gene TRBJ1-2; D is possibly TRBD1 (5 bases). Trimming shortened V by 6 bases and J by 5 bases, and 13 bases separated the two germline ends. This CDR3 region has 12 residues. Germline CDR1 reads SQVTM; CDR2 reads ANQGSEA. DNA for the CDR3: TGCAGCGTGGGGGGTAGGGATTATGGCTACACCTTC. Protein sequence: CSVGGRDYGYTF.

The CDR3 region is CASSQDWLAGDEQYF. The DNA for the CDR3 is TGTGCCAGCAGCCAAGACTGGCTAGCGGGGGACGAGCAGTACTTC. The chain is built from TRBV4-2 and TRBJ2-7; the match to TRBD2 covers 10 bases. The CDR3 length is 15 residues. CDR1 and CDR2 from the germline V gene are LGHNA and YNFKEQ. V trimming: 0 bases; J trimming: 5 bases; junction bases outside the gene matches: 4.

V is TRBV7-9 and J is TRBJ1-5; weak D call: TRBD1 (6 bases). From germline, CDR1 is SEHNR and CDR2 FQNEAQ (reference sequence). The CDR3 loop spans 15 amino acids. Between the trimmed V and J ends, which lost 4 bases and 7 bases, there was a span of 17 bases. The CDR3 nucleotides are TGTGCCAGCAGCTCCGTAGGACAGTCGTCGCAGCCCCAGCATTTT. Protein product: CASSSVGQSSQPQHF. The full variable domain, its missing parts supplied by reference TRBV7-9 and TRBJ1-5, is DTGVSQNPRHKITKRGQNVTFRCDPISEHNRLYWYRQTLGQGPEFLTYFQNEAQLEKSRLLSDRFSAERPKGSFSTLEIQRTEQGDSAMYLCASSSVGQSSQPQHFGDGTRLSIL.

This chain joins TRBV29-1 and TRBJ2-1, with D perhaps matching TRBD2 (6 bases). This CDR3 spans 15 amino acids. V was pared by 3 bases and J by 7 bases, with 19 bases between. Looked up from germline, CDR1 is SQVTM and CDR2 is ANQGSEA. This CDR3 is CSVDSGGVGRNEQFF. For the CDR3, the DNA is TGCAGCGTTGACAGTGGCGGGGTGGGCCGGAATGAGCAGTTCTTC.

V gene TRBV28 combines with J gene TRBJ2-6; 8 bases map to TRBD1. With 3 bases clipped from V and 0 bases from J, the junction kept 7 bases outside the gene matches. There are 18 residues in the CDR3. From germline, CDR1 is MDHEN and CDR2 SYDVKM. As DNA, the CDR3 is TGTGCCAGCAGTTTGCGGGACAGGAAAATCTCTGGGGCCAACGTCCTGACTTTC. Protein sequence: CASSLRDRKISGANVLTF.

This rearrangement joins TRBV29-1 to TRBJ2-5, with 9 nucleotides matching TRBD2. This CDR3 comprises 15 residues. The V gene's germline CDR1 is SQVTM and CDR2 ANQGSEA. V dropped 4 bases and J dropped 2; count of bases not matched to a gene: 8. CDR3 amino acids: CSVVRLAGNQETQYF. As DNA, the CDR3 is TGCAGCGTTGTCAGGCTAGCGGGAAATCAAGAGACCCAGTACTTC.

The chain couples TRBV4-2 to TRBJ2-3; weak D call: TRBD1 (6 bases). The CDR3 covers 17 residues. CDR1 is LGHNA and CDR2 is YNFKEQ in the germline V gene. V was shortened by 0 bases and J by 6 bases, with 19 bases between the two germline ends. As DNA, the CDR3 is TGTGCCAGCAGCCAAGACGGGACCTTGGGGGCTCAGGATACGCAGTATTTT. Its protein is CASSQDGTLGAQDTQYF.

This clone was seen a handful of times. The rearrangement uses TRBV28 and TRBJ2-1; 9 bases line up with TRBD2. Trimming at V came to 3 bases and at J to 7 bases, leaving 7 bases not matched to a gene. Looked up from germline, CDR1 is MDHEN and CDR2 is SYDVKM. This CDR3 spans 15 amino acids. The CDR3 here is CASSFWREGGNEQFF. CDR3 DNA: TGTGCCAGCAGTTTCTGGCGGGAGGGCGGAAATGAGCAGTTCTTC. Together with reference TRBV28 and TRBJ2-1, the CDR3 gives the full variable domain: DVKVTQSSRYLVKRTGEKVFLECVQDMDHENMFWYRQDPGLGLRLIYFSYDVKMKEKGDIPEGYSVSREKKERFSLILESASTNQTSMYLCASSFWREGGNEQFFGPGTRLTVL.

The chain is built from TRBV5-4 and TRBJ2-3, with a weak D call TRBD2 (6 bases). Germline values: CDR1 SGHNT, CDR2 YYREEE (reference sequence). The CDR3 extends over 15 amino acids. Trimming stripped 4 bases from V and 1 base from J, with 13 bases between. This chain's CDR3 is CASSPDSGRTDTQYF. CDR3 DNA: TGTGCCAGCAGCCCGGATAGCGGTCGCACAGATACGCAGTATTTT. Drawing the rest from reference TRBV5-4 and TRBJ2-3, the complete variable domain is ETGVTQSPTHLIKTRGQQVTLRCSSQSGHNTVSWYQQALGQGPQFIFQYYREEENGRGNFPPRFSGLQFPNYSSELNVNALELDDSALYLCASSPDSGRTDTQYFGPGTRLTVL.

V usage is TRBV9 and J usage is TRBJ1-4; weak D call: TRBD1 (5 bases). Trimming left V 4 bases short and J 3 bases short, with 13 bases between. The germline CDR1 and CDR2 sequences are SGDLS and YYNGEE. The CDR3 is 15 residues long. The DNA for the CDR3 is TGTGCCAGCAGCCCGGGGGGGGGTGCTAATGAAAAACTGTTTTTT. It is translated as CASSPGGGANEKLFF. Complete variable domain (other parts from reference TRBV9 and TRBJ1-4): DSGVTQTPKHLITATGQRVTLRCSPRSGDLSVYWYQQSLDQGLQFLIQYYNGEERAKGNILERFSAQQFPDLHSELNLSSLELGDSALYFCASSPGGGANEKLFFGSGTQLSVL.

The chain couples TRBV28 to TRBJ2-7, with TRBD2 matching 8 bases. The junction had 14 bases not matched to a gene; V was cut back by 5 bases and J by 5 bases. From germline, CDR1 is MDHEN and CDR2 SYDVKM. This CDR3 has 16 amino acids. The CDR3 bases are TGTGCCAGCAGTGACGAAGGTGGGCGGGAGGCCAACGAGCAGTACTTC. Its translation: CASSDEGGREANEQYF. Based on the CDR3 plus reference TRBV28 and TRBJ2-7, the full variable domain is DVKVTQSSRYLVKRTGEKVFLECVQDMDHENMFWYRQDPGLGLRLIYFSYDVKMKEKGDIPEGYSVSREKKERFSLILESASTNQTSMYLCASSDEGGREANEQYFGPGTRLTVT.

Worth noting for this clone: A junction boundary mismatches the germline segment, possibly from a read error. The chain employs TRBV9 and TRBJ2-6; TRBD1 might be the D (7 bases). The CDR3 totals 18 residues. Germline lookup yields CDR1 SGDLS and CDR2 YYNGEE. The CDR3 loop reads CASSKTGTSLSGANGLTF. The DNA of the CDR3 is TGTGCCAGCAGCAAGACAGGGACTTCCCTCTCTGGGGCCAACGGCCTGACTTTC.

On this clone: Other nucleotide sequences from this sample produce the same CDR3. The rearrangement uses TRBV4-1 and TRBJ2-5, with 7 bases fitting TRBD1. The V and J ends lost 2 bases and 4 bases, in that order; junction bases with no gene match: 1. The CDR3 runs 13 residues. Germline values: CDR1 MGHRA, CDR2 YSYEKL. This chain's CDR3 is CASSQRQGETQYF. The CDR3, as DNA: TGCGCCAGCAGCCAAAGACAGGGAGAGACCCAGTACTTC.

The V gene is TRBV6-1, the J gene TRBJ2-5, with 7 bases matching TRBD2. Trimming cost V 2 bases and J 4 bases; bases outside gene matches: 1. The germline V gene encodes CDR1 MNHNS and CDR2 SASEGT. The length of the CDR3 is 13 residues. CDR3 in DNA: TGTGCCAGCAGTGAAATAGCGGGAGAGACCCAGTACTTC. Encoded protein: CASSEIAGETQYF.